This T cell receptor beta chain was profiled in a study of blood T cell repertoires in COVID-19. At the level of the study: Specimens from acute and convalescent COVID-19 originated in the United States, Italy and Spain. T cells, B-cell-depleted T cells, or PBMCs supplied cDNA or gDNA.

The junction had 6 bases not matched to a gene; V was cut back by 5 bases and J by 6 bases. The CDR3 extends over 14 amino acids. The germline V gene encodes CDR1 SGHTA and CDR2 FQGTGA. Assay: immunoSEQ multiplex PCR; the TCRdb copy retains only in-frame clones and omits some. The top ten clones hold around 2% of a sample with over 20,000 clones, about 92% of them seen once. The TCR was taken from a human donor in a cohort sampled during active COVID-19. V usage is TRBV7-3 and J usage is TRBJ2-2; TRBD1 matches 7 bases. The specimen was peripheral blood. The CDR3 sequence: CASSPTGVPGELFF. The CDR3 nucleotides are TGTGCCAGCAGCCCCACAGGGGTCCCCGGGGAGCTGTTTTTT.